This T cell receptor beta chain was profiled in a study of shared clonotypes between healthy human individuals. Overall study context: Donor ages ranged 18 to 49 years: a couple of women, a few men.

Researchers partitioned CD4+ cells into CD45RA+ naive and CD45RA-negative memory subsets. The method was immunoSEQ multiplex PCR; TCRdb's version includes in-frame clones alone and lacks a portion of them. The sample lists roughly 2.2 million clones, approximately 95% occurring once. Sequences were obtained from naive CD4+ T cells from PBMCs. Described subset: CD45RA+ positively selected. This TCR was sampled from a man between 18 and 35 years old in good health. Some clones in this sample may be carry-over from other donors' samples.

The CDR3 loop is CASSVGGANSGNTIYF. The CDR3 DNA follows: TGTGCCAGCAGCGTGGGAGGGGCTAACTCTGGAAACACCATATATTTT. The chain combines TRBV9 with TRBJ1-3; TRBD1 might be the D (5 bases). V was shortened by 2 bases and J by 0 bases, with 12 bases between the two germline ends. This CDR3 region has 16 residues. CDR1 and CDR2 from the germline V gene are SGDLS and YYNGEE.